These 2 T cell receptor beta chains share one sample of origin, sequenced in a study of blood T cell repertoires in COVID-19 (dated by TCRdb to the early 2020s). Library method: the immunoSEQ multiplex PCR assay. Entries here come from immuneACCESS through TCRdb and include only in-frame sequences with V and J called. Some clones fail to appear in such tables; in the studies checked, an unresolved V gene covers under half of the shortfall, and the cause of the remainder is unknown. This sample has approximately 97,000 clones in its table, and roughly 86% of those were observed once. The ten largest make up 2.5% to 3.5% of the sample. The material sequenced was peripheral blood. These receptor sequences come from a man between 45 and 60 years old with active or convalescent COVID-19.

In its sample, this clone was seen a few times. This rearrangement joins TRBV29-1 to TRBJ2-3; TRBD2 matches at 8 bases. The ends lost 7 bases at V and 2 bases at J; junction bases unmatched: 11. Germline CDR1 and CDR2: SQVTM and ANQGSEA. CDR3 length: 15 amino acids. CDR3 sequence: CSAIWAGGPTDTQYF. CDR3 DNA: TGCAGCGCTATTTGGGCGGGGGGCCCCACAGATACGCAGTATTTT.

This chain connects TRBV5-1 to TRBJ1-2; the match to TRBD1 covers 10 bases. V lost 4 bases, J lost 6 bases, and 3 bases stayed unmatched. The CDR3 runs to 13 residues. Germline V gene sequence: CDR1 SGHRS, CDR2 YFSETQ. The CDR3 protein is CASSPGQGNGYTF. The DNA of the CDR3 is TGCGCCAGCAGCCCGGGACAGGGGAATGGCTACACCTTC. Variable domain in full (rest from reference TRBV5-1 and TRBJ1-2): KAGVTQTPRYLIKTRGQQVTLSCSPISGHRSVSWYQQTPGQGLQFLFEYFSETQRNKGNFPGRFSGRQFSNSRSEMNVSTLELGDSALYLCASSPGQGNGYTFGSGTRLTVV.